This T cell receptor (beta chain) was captured by sequencing in a study of blood T cell repertoires in COVID-19. Study as a whole: Samples representing acute and convalescent COVID-19 were sourced from the United States, Italy and Spain.

Assay used: immunoSEQ multiplex PCR; TCRdb lists only in-frame clones, some missing. This sample carries around 250,000 clones, roughly 89% of them seen once, and the ten largest clones take 2.1%. V was clipped by 3 bases and J by 6 bases; unmatched bases: 3. CDR1 is MNHNS, CDR2 SASEGT, per germline. The CDR3 runs 14 residues. This clone has just one count. The J gene is TRBJ2-1, the V gene TRBV6-1; 9 bases line up with TRBD2. The sequenced material came from peripheral blood. The receptor was derived from a woman between 55 and 75 years old with COVID-19, enrolled during active disease. The DNA of the CDR3 is TGTGCCAGCAGTGAGAGCGGGGGGAGCAATGAGCAGTTCTTC. Translating gives CASSESGGSNEQFF.